The 27 T cell receptor beta chains in this list originate from one sample, sequenced in a study of regulatory T cells in long-lasting Graves disease (dated by TCRdb to 2020 to 2022). Libraries were constructed by multiplex PCR. This sample was sequenced with an Illumina HiSeq 4000. CDR3 regions were amplified by Arm-PCR with iRepertoire HTBI primers to construct TCR beta libraries. The public reads were reanalyzed by TCRdb: fastp trimming at Q25, MiXCR alignment, in-frame beta chains only. Rows with one shared CDR3 protein collapse into an entry with the most common genes and DNA. The sample records roughly 250,000 distinct CDR3 sequences, roughly 18% of which are singletons. The top ten clones comprise roughly 15% of the sample. The meaning of the sample's time point label: newly diagnosed GD, antithyroid drugs for less than 3 months. For both TCR sequencing and RNA sequencing, RNA was extracted from PBMCs using TRIzol.

This sample also appeared in a second study, on T cells in Graves' hyperthyroidism and ophthalmopathy.

Sequenced here: peripheral blood mononuclear cells (PBMCs), sampled at new diagnosis, from a patient treated with antithyroid drugs. These receptors all come from a woman aged 30 to 39 with Graves disease. Donor details come from another sample of the same person, matched by shared clones.

This clonotype occurred many times. This chain uses TRBV10-3 with TRBJ1-6; 11 bases line up with TRBD1. Germline V gives CDR1 ENHRY, CDR2 SYGVKD. The J segment lost 1 base and the V segment lost 10 bases, leaving 6 bases of the junction unmatched. This CDR3 is built from 16 residues. CDR3 DNA: TGTGCCAGCGGACAGGGGGCTGGGTCCTATAATTCACCCCTCCACTTT. Residues: CASGQGAGSYNSPLHF.

This clonotype was observed at least ten times. CDR3 bases: TGTGCCAGCAGCTTGTTTGACACTGAAGCTTTCTTT. Translation gives CASSLFDTEAFF. The chain combines TRBV7-9 with TRBJ1-1; D is undetermined. This CDR3 has 12 residues. V gave up 3 bases and J gave up 3 bases, with 5 bases separating them. The germline V gene encodes CDR1 SEHNR and CDR2 FQNEAQ (reference sequence).

This clonotype has just a few counts. V is TRBV5-1 and J is TRBJ2-2; D is undetermined. The CDR3 extends over 12 amino acids. The germline V and J ends were trimmed by 4 bases and 6 bases, with 7 bases remaining between them. The V gene's germline CDR1 is SGHRS and CDR2 YFSETQ. The CDR3 coding sequence is TGCGCCAGCAGCCTCTTTCCCGGGGAGCTGTTTTTT. As protein: CASSLFPGELFF.

This clonotype showed up many times. The chain recombines TRBV20-1 with TRBJ2-3; 11 nucleotides match TRBD2. Germline trimming cut 4 bases from V and 2 bases from J; bases unmatched to any gene: 8. The CDR3 has 16 amino acids. Germline CDR1 DFQATT, CDR2 SNEGSKA (reference sequence). CDR3 sequence reads: CSAIRLAGSPTDTQYF. The CDR3 DNA reads TGCAGTGCTATTCGACTAGCGGGGTCGCCCACAGATACGCAGTATTTT.

This clonotype has at least ten counts. The chain links TRBV7-8 to TRBJ1-1; D unresolved. This CDR3 region has 14 residues. Trimming removed 4 bases at V and 6 bases at J, with 15 bases between. The germline CDR1 and CDR2 sequences are SGHVS and FQNEAQ. DNA of the CDR3: TGTGCCAGCAGCTCTTTTAGCCGGGTTGCTGAAGCTTTCTTT. It codes for CASSSFSRVAEAFF.

There are many counts of this clonotype. The genes are TRBV12-3 or TRBV12-4 and TRBJ2-3; D may be TRBD2 (7 bases). V was trimmed by 7 bases and J by 4 bases, leaving 15 bases between them. This CDR3 is built from 14 residues. CDR3 nucleotide sequence: TGTGCCAGCAACCCCCGGGGGGCCCCAGATACGCAGTATTTT. Its translation: CASNPRGAPDTQYF.

The chain is built from TRBV9 and TRBJ2-7; D gene uncertain. CDR3 size: 15 residues. V was clipped by 4 bases and J by 2 bases, with 16 bases between them. Germline loops: CDR1 SGDLS, CDR2 YYNGEE. The DNA for the CDR3 is TGTGCCAGCAGCATAGCTTTCGGGCAGACCTACGAGCAGTACTTC. Translation gives CASSIAFGQTYEQYF.

This clonotype was detected many times. The rearrangement uses TRBV7-8 and TRBJ2-7; 7 bases match TRBD1. V gave up 1 base and J gave up 0 bases; unmatched junction bases: 3. Germline values: CDR1 SGHVS, CDR2 FQNEAQ. CDR3 length: 15 amino acids. CDR3 region: CASSLGTGVSYEQYF. The DNA for the CDR3 is TGTGCCAGCAGCTTAGGGACAGGTGTCTCCTACGAGCAGTACTTC. The whole variable domain, remainder taken from reference TRBV7-8 and TRBJ2-7, is GAGVSQSPRYKVAKRGQDVALRCDPISGHVSLFWYQQALGQGPEFLTYFQNEAQLDKSGLPSDRFFAERPEGSVSTLKIQRTQQEDSAVYLCASSLGTGVSYEQYFGPGTRLTVT.

In regard to this clonotype: It may be a read error: a sequence one base away is much more abundant. This likely comes from a read error, as the CDR3 has no conserved phenylalanine or tryptophan at its end. The V and J genes are TRBV12-5 and TRBJ1-5; D may be TRBD1 (5 bases). CDR3 length: 14 amino acids. Germline-derived CDR1 and CDR2 are LGHNT and FRNRAP. CDR3 nucleotide sequence: TGTGCTAGTGATTTGGTACAGGATCGGCAGCCCCAGCATTCT. Encoded protein: CASDLVQDRQPQHS.

The V call is TRBV3-1, the J call TRBJ1-5, with no clear D. This CDR3 has 16 residues. CDR1 is LGHDT and CDR2 is YNNKEL in the germline V gene (reference sequence). The V end lost 11 bases, the J end lost 4 bases, and 24 bases lay between the germline ends. CDR3 in amino acids: CAGGPDGPYENQPQHF. The CDR3, as DNA: TGTGCCGGCGGCCCGGACGGACCTTATGAAAATCAGCCCCAGCATTTT.

This clonotype occurred many times. The rearrangement joins TRBV6-2 or TRBV6-3 to TRBJ2-3; maybe TRBD1 (5 bases). The CDR3 length is 13 residues. Per the germline V gene, CDR1 is MNHEY and CDR2 is SVGEGT. The germline V and J ends were trimmed by 2 bases and 6 bases, with 9 bases remaining between them. The CDR3 DNA sequence: TGTGCCAGCAGTTACCCAGGGATGGATACGCAGTATTTT. It translates to CASSYPGMDTQYF.

On this clonotype: Being one base from a much bigger clone, this may be a read error. The rearrangement joins TRBV20-1 to TRBJ2-5; no clear D. Germline CDR1 reads DFQATT; CDR2 reads SNEGSKA (reference sequence). The CDR3 runs 10 residues. The DNA for the CDR3 is TGCAGTGTTGATCAAGAGACCCGGTACTTC. Translation: CSVDQETRYF.

The gene calls are TRBV6-2 or TRBV6-3 and TRBJ1-1; weak D call: TRBD1 (6 bases). Deletions cut 6 bases from V and 4 bases from J, with 15 bases between. The CDR3 runs 14 residues. Germline lookup yields CDR1 MNHEY and CDR2 SVGEGT. CDR3 sequence: CASSRQAFGTEAFF. CDR3 nucleotides: TGTGCCAGCAGCCGACAGGCTTTCGGCACTGAAGCTTTCTTT.

In the case of this clonotype: A far larger clone is off by one base, so a read error is likely. CDR3 region: CASSPGTAYNEQLF. The CDR3 DNA follows: TGCGCCAGCAGCCCCGGGACAGCCTACAATGAGCAGCTCTTC. The chain links TRBV7-2 to TRBJ2-1, with TRBD1 matching 7 bases. Germline V gene lookup returns CDR1 SGHTA and CDR2 FQGNSA. The CDR3 is made up of 14 amino acids.

This clonotype was counted ten times or more. The chain has TRBV7-2 and TRBJ1-5; no firm D call. The CDR3 loop spans 14 amino acids. Trimming removed 0 bases from V and 7 bases from J, with 10 bases in between. Germline CDR1 and CDR2: SGHTA and FQGNSA. The CDR3 DNA reads TGTGCCAGCAGCTTAGCGGGCACGGAGCAGCCCCAGCATTTT. It yields the protein CASSLAGTEQPQHF.

In its sample, this clonotype was seen many times. The chain is built from TRBV19 and TRBJ1-2; 10 bases align to TRBD1. This CDR3 has 16 amino acids. Germline CDR1 is LNHDA and CDR2 is SQIVND (reference sequence). The ends lost 5 bases at V and 1 base at J; junction bases unmatched: 7. The CDR3 sequence: CASSSPGTGVNYGYTF. The CDR3 DNA sequence: TGTGCCAGTAGTTCCCCCGGGACAGGGGTTAACTATGGCTACACCTTC.

This clonotype was counted many times. The chain links TRBV7-8 to TRBJ2-3, with D possibly TRBD1 on 5 matching bases. V was pared by 5 bases and J by 4 bases, with 22 bases between. The CDR3 spans 17 residues. Looked up from germline, CDR1 is SGHVS and CDR2 is FQNEAQ. CDR3 sequence: CASSPRVRPGKADTQYF. As DNA, the CDR3 is TGTGCCAGCAGCCCAAGGGTACGGCCAGGGAAAGCAGATACGCAGTATTTT.

This clonotype came up many times. The rearrangement uses TRBV20-1 and TRBJ2-3, with a weak D call TRBD1 (6 bases). The CDR3 is 13 amino acids. V was shortened by 4 bases and J by 4 bases, with 12 bases between the two germline ends. Germline CDR1 is DFQATT and CDR2 is SNEGSKA (reference sequence). CDR3 sequence (DNA): TGCAGTGCTATCCTCGAGGGGGCAGATACGCAGTATTTT. Translated: CSAILEGADTQYF.

This clonotype was counted ten times or more. The chain employs TRBV5-6 and TRBJ1-1; a possible D gene is TRBD1 (5 bases). The length of the CDR3 is 16 residues. The germline CDR1 and CDR2 sequences are SGHDT and YYEEEE. Trimming stripped 0 bases from V and 1 base from J, with 13 bases between. The CDR3 region has the DNA TGTGCCAGCAGCTTGGCCCGGGGCGTCCGGAACACTGAAGCTTTCTTT. Encoded protein: CASSLARGVRNTEAFF.

Ten or more counts support this clonotype. The junction departs from germline at one end; a sequencing error may be responsible. The chain carries TRBV20-1 and TRBJ1-1; D uncertain. Germline-derived CDR1 and CDR2 are DFQATT and SNEGSKA (reference sequence). The CDR3 is made up of 10 amino acids. CDR3 DNA sequence: TGCAGTGCAAGAGACACTGAAGCTTTCTTT. This translates into CSARDTEAFF.

Comments on this clonotype: This likely traces to a read error, being one base from a far larger clone. The chain employs TRBV11-3 and TRBJ1-5; D is undetermined. V dropped 5 bases and J dropped 3 bases, with 11 bases sitting between them. Germline lookup yields CDR1 SGHNT and CDR2 YENEEA. The CDR3 consists of 14 residues. In nucleotides, the CDR3 is TGTGCCAGCAGCACGGACGGAGTCAATCAGCCCCAGCATTTT. Protein product: CASSTDGVNQPQHF.

This clonotype was recorded many times. V is TRBV20-1 and J is TRBJ2-6, with 9 bases matching TRBD1. V lost 3 bases to trimming and J lost 0 bases; unmatched junction nucleotides: 6. The CDR3 has 17 residues. The germline V gene has CDR1 DFQATT and CDR2 SNEGSKA (reference sequence). CDR3 loop: CSASRGQGPSGANVLTF. Written as DNA, the CDR3 is TGCAGTGCTAGTAGGGGACAGGGACCCTCTGGGGCCAACGTCCTGACTTTC.

This clonotype was counted ten times or more. This rearrangement joins TRBV6-5 to TRBJ1-2; D is uncertain. Trimming removed 2 bases from V and 1 base from J, with 8 bases in between. Germline CDR1 reads MNHEY; CDR2 reads SVGAGI. The CDR3 has 14 amino acids. The CDR3 bases are TGTGCCAGCAGTTACGACACGTTTAACTATGGCTACACCTTC. Encoded protein: CASSYDTFNYGYTF.

This clonotype was recorded many times. The rearrangement joins TRBV2 to TRBJ1-1; 8 bases fit TRBD1. CDR1 and CDR2 from the germline V gene are SNHLY and FYNNEI. This CDR3 region has 13 residues. V dropped 6 bases and J dropped 6; count of bases not matched to a gene: 6. This CDR3 reads CASRDREGAEAFF. The CDR3 nucleotides read TGTGCCAGCAGGGACAGGGAGGGAGCTGAAGCTTTCTTT.

This clonotype was found many times. The chain uses TRBV20-1 and TRBJ1-1; unclear D gene. V gave up 7 bases and J gave up 0 bases, with 12 bases separating them. Germline V gives CDR1 DFQATT, CDR2 SNEGSKA (reference sequence). The CDR3 has 13 residues. This CDR3 reads CSGRRNVNTEAFF. The CDR3 region has the DNA TGCAGTGGAAGACGGAATGTGAACACTGAAGCTTTCTTT.

This clonotype was seen repeatedly, ten times or more. The genes are TRBV20-1 and TRBJ1-5; D ambiguous. Per germline, CDR1 DFQATT and CDR2 SNEGSKA (reference sequence). The CDR3 loop spans 13 amino acids. Trimming took 0 bases from V and 3 from J, leaving 6 bases between them. The CDR3 DNA reads as TGCAGTGCTAGAGAACAGCCCAATCAGCCCCAGCATTTT. Protein product: CSAREQPNQPQHF.

This clonotype was recorded many times. This chain links TRBV12-3 or TRBV12-4 with TRBJ1-5; D is undetermined. V lost 3 bases and J 7 bases, leaving 13 bases between the germline ends. The CDR3 spans 14 residues. The DNA of the CDR3 is TGTGCCAGCAGTTTGTCAGGATCTACCCAGCCCCAGCATTTT. This encodes CASSLSGSTQPQHF.